The 23 T cell receptor beta chains below all came from one sample that was sequenced in a study of vaccination and CD4 T cells after COVID-19. Oncomine TCR Beta short-read sequencing was applied to DNA from cultured CD4+ T cells. MiXCR, run by TCRdb on the PCR reads, gives a single entry per CDR3 protein. Of around 21,000 distinct CDR3 sequences in the sample, more than 50% were seen once. No antigen has been identified for these receptors. Specified treatment: roughly 10-day PBMC culture with coronavirus spike peptide pools or control peptides (ViraFEST assay). Sequenced input: CD4+ T cells from blood, cultured in vitro. Receptors were obtained from a human donor who had recovered from COVID-19.

The chain links TRBV20-1 to TRBJ2-5; D is uncertain. The CDR3 is made up of 9 amino acids. The germline CDR1 and CDR2 sequences are DFQATT and SNEGSKA (reference sequence). Trimming cost V 7 bases and J 10 bases, with 10 bases left between them. The CDR3 DNA reads as TGCAGTGTCAACTATTTCCAGTACTTC. It codes for CSVNYFQYF.

V is TRBV19 and J is TRBJ1-5; no firm D call. The V gene lost 5 bases and the J gene lost 8 bases, with 13 bases spanning the gap. Germline CDR1 reads LNHDA; CDR2 reads SQIVND (reference sequence). The CDR3 has 13 amino acids. The CDR3 coding sequence is TGTGCCAGTAGTTCCCGTGAACGGGAGCCCCAGCATTTT. Amino acid sequence: CASSSREREPQHF.

The CDR3 region is CASSPQAMNTEAFF. The DNA of the CDR3 is TGTGCCAGCAGCCCGCAGGCCATGAACACTGAAGCTTTCTTT. The V and J genes are TRBV12-3 or TRBV12-4 and TRBJ1-1, with D unclear. V gave up 6 bases and J gave up 0 bases, with 11 bases separating them. The CDR3 totals 14 residues.

This clonotype appeared once. The V and J genes are TRBV5-1 and TRBJ2-7; TRBD2 matches 7 bases. J gave up 2 bases and V 0 bases, and 5 bases lay outside the gene matches. Per the germline V gene, CDR1 is SGHRS and CDR2 is YFSETQ. The CDR3 has 15 residues. Here the CDR3 DNA reads TGCGCCAGCAGCTTGGCCGGGGGGAGTGCCTACGAGCAGTACTTC. This encodes CASSLAGGSAYEQYF.

The V and J genes are TRBV20-1 and TRBJ1-2; the match to TRBD1 covers 9 bases. The CDR3 consists of 14 residues. Trimming took 6 bases from V and 0 from J; bases not matched to a gene: 5. CDR1 is DFQATT and CDR2 is SNEGSKA in the germline V gene (reference sequence). As DNA, the CDR3 is TGCAGTGCCACAGGGGGCCCAGCTAACTATGGCTACACCTTC. Protein product: CSATGGPANYGYTF.

This chain links TRBV30 with TRBJ1-2; D not resolved. Deletions cut 6 bases from V and 6 bases from J, with 17 bases between. The germline V gene encodes CDR1 GTSNPN and CDR2 SVGIG (reference sequence). The CDR3 length is 13 residues. The CDR3 region has the DNA TGTGCCTGTACCCCTGAGACCCATGATGGCTACACCTTC. This translates into CACTPETHDGYTF.

The chain recombines TRBV12-5 with TRBJ2-3, with D uncertain. CDR3 length: 12 residues. CDR1 and CDR2 from the germline V gene are LGHNT and FRNRAP. Deletions cut 7 bases from V and 3 bases from J, with 8 bases between. The CDR3 region is CASAPYTDTQYF. The CDR3 DNA reads TGTGCTAGTGCCCCTTATACAGATACGCAGTATTTT.

The V call is TRBV15, the J call TRBJ2-6; D possibly uses TRBD1 or TRBD2 (5 bases each). CDR3 size: 18 residues. CDR1 and CDR2 (germline): LNHNV, YYDKDF (reference sequence). The V end was cut by 0 bases, the J end by 2 bases, with 14 bases between. The CDR3: CATSRDPSGRTGANVLTF. DNA of the CDR3: TGTGCCACCAGCAGAGATCCCTCGGGACGCACTGGGGCCAACGTCCTGACTTTC.

In its sample, this clonotype was seen a few times. The V call is TRBV28, the J call TRBJ1-5, with D possibly being TRBD1 (5 bases). Trimming removed 3 bases from V and 8 bases from J, with 11 bases in between. CDR3 length: 13 amino acids. Germline V gives CDR1 MDHEN, CDR2 SYDVKM. CDR3 residues: CASSFQGTEPQHF. CDR3 nucleotide sequence: TGTGCCAGCAGTTTCCAGGGCACGGAGCCCCAGCATTTT.

The chain couples TRBV27 to TRBJ2-3, with TRBD2 matching over 12 bases. The CDR3 is 16 residues long. V lost 5 bases to trimming and J lost 6 bases; unmatched junction nucleotides: 9. Germline-derived CDR1 and CDR2 are MNHEY and SMNVEV (reference sequence). CDR3 region: CASSPASSGGADTQYF. In nucleotides, the CDR3 is TGTGCCAGCAGTCCGGCGTCTAGCGGGGGGGCGGATACGCAGTATTTT.

This clonotype was seen once. J is TRBJ1-2 and V is TRBV12-3 or TRBV12-4; D is perhaps TRBD1 (5 bases). V was cut by 7 bases and J by 3 bases, with 21 bases left in between. The CDR3 runs to 16 residues. The CDR3 loop is CASTYIPGGWDYGYTF. CDR3 in DNA: TGTGCCAGCACCTATATCCCTGGGGGTTGGGACTATGGCTACACCTTC.

This sequence joins TRBV6-2 or TRBV6-3 and TRBJ2-7; D may match TRBD1 or TRBD2 (5 bases each). This CDR3 is built from 14 residues. With 2 bases removed from V and 6 bases from J, the gap between germline ends came to 14 bases. Germline CDR1 MNHEY, CDR2 SVGEGT. DNA for the CDR3: TGTGCCAGCAGTTACGAGGGGTTATCCCCCGAGCAGTACTTC. Translating it yields CASSYEGLSPEQYF.

The gene calls are TRBV28 and TRBJ1-2; 7 bases line up with TRBD1. Unmatched junction bases numbered 12, after V lost 6 bases and J lost 2 bases. The CDR3 consists of 16 residues. Germline loops: CDR1 MDHEN, CDR2 SYDVKM. The CDR3 bases are TGTGCCAGCAGGTCGGTAACGGGACAGCAAAACTATGGCTACACCTTC. This encodes CASRSVTGQQNYGYTF.

This clonotype was observed once. The chain uses TRBV12-3 or TRBV12-4 and TRBJ2-2; TRBD2 aligns across 10 bases. This CDR3 region has 15 residues. V gave up 5 bases and J gave up 6 bases; unmatched junction bases: 6. The CDR3, as DNA: TGTGCCAGCAGTCCTCGGCTAGCGGGGGCCGGGGAGCTGTTTTTT. Translating it yields CASSPRLAGAGELFF.

The chain joins TRBV6-2 or TRBV6-3 to TRBJ1-5, with 9 bases that match TRBD1. The CDR3 runs 15 residues. J was trimmed by 6 bases and V by 4 bases; bases with no gene match: 7. CDR1 is MNHEY, CDR2 SVGEGT, per germline. Here the CDR3 DNA reads TGTGCCAGCAGTTCCGGGACAGGGCCAGGTCAGCCCCAGCATTTT. Translation: CASSSGTGPGQPQHF.

V and J are TRBV20-1 and TRBJ1-3; D not certain. The CDR3 loop spans 16 amino acids. Per germline, CDR1 DFQATT and CDR2 SNEGSKA (reference sequence). V was cut by 5 bases and J by 1 base, with 18 bases left in between. CDR3 DNA sequence: TGCAGTGCTCCGGATAGGGAGGGAGGGTCTGGAAACACCATATATTTT. This encodes CSAPDREGGSGNTIYF.

The V and J genes are TRBV20-1 and TRBJ2-7; TRBD1 agrees at 9 bases. Per germline, CDR1 DFQATT and CDR2 SNEGSKA (reference sequence). This CDR3 is built from 16 residues. The junction had 14 bases not matched to a gene; V was cut back by 6 bases and J by 2 bases. The CDR3 nucleotides are TGCAGTGCACAGACAGGGGGTACACCAAGCCCCTACGAGCAGTACTTC. It yields the protein CSAQTGGTPSPYEQYF.

The chain is built from TRBV7-8 and TRBJ2-3; TRBD2 matches 8 bases. CDR1 and CDR2 from the germline V gene are SGHVS and FQNEAQ. This CDR3 region has 15 residues. V was pared by 5 bases and J by 4 bases, with 8 bases of the junction left unmatched. This chain's CDR3 is CASSHPGGGADTQYF. The CDR3 nucleotides are TGTGCCAGCAGCCACCCGGGGGGGGGCGCAGATACGCAGTATTTT.

J is TRBJ1-5 and V is TRBV6-5, with D unclear. Germline values: CDR1 MNHEY, CDR2 SVGAGI. Trimming removed 4 bases from V and 6 bases from J, with 10 bases in between. This CDR3 spans 13 amino acids. In DNA, the CDR3 is TGTGCCAGCAGTTCCAAGTCCAGTCAGCCCCAGCATTTT. It specifies CASSSKSSQPQHF.

The chain uses TRBV6-2 or TRBV6-3 and TRBJ1-2; D is ambiguous. Germline V gene data show CDR1 as MNHEY and CDR2 as SVGEGT. The length of the CDR3 is 14 residues. V lost 8 bases to trimming and J lost 4 bases, with 17 bases between them. CDR3 sequence reads: CASRDPGRGYGYTF. In DNA, the CDR3 is TGTGCCAGCCGCGATCCCGGACGGGGCTATGGCTACACCTTC.

This chain links TRBV20-1 with TRBJ2-2, with D uncertain. The V and J ends lost 6 bases and 8 bases respectively, with 16 bases between them. Germline CDR1 is DFQATT and CDR2 is SNEGSKA (reference sequence). The CDR3 has 13 amino acids. The CDR3: CSAVTGSAGELFF. The DNA of the CDR3 is TGCAGTGCGGTTACGGGTAGTGCGGGGGAGCTGTTTTTT.

The V and J genes are TRBV28 and TRBJ2-1; 16 bases match TRBD2. The junction had 7 bases not matched to a gene; V was cut back by 5 bases and J by 12 bases. Germline values: CDR1 MDHEN, CDR2 SYDVKM. The CDR3 is made up of 15 amino acids. CDR3 coding DNA: TGTGCCAGCAGTCCCGGGACTAGCGGGAGGGATGGGCAGTTCTTC. Amino acid sequence: CASSPGTSGRDGQFF.

The chain has TRBV18 and TRBJ1-1, with TRBD1 as a possible D gene (6 bases). The CDR3 sequence is 13 residues long. Germline-derived CDR1 and CDR2 are KGHSH and LQKENI. Trimming cost V 6 bases and J 2 bases, with 10 bases left between them. DNA for the CDR3: TGTGCCAGCTCCGCGGACAGCAACACTGAAGCTTTCTTT. Its translation is CASSADSNTEAFF.